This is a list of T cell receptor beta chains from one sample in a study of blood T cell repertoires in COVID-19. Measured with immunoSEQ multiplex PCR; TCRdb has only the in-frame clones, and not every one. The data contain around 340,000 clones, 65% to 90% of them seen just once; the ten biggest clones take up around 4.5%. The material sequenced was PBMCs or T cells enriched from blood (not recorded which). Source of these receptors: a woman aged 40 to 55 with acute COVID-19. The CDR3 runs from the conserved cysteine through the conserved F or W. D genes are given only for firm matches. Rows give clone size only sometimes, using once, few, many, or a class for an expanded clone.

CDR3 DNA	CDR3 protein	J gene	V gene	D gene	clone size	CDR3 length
TGTGCCAGCAGCCGGGACTCCCGTGGGTGGGGGGAGCAGTACTTC	CASSRDSRGWGEQYF	TRBJ2-7	TRBV7-2	-	-	15
TGCGCCAGCAGCCAAGATCAGCAGGGTGAAGCTTTCTTT	CASSQDQQGEAFF	TRBJ1-1	TRBV4-1	-	-	13
TGCAGCGTCGCGATACTGCCCGGGACAGCATGGGGGAACACCATATATTTT	CSVAILPGTAWGNTIYF	TRBJ1-3	TRBV29-1	TRBD1	-	17
TGTGCCAGCAGCTTGGGGCAGGATAACTCTGGGGCCAACGTCCTGACTTTC	CASSLGQDNSGANVLTF	TRBJ2-6	TRBV5-8	-	few	17
TGTGCCAGCAGCTTACAACAGGGGGGCTATGGCTACACCTTC	CASSLQQGGYGYTF	TRBJ1-2	TRBV7-2	TRBD1	-	14
TGTGCCAGCAGCTTGGAGGGTGGACAGGGGATGGTCGAGCAGTACTTC	CASSLEGGQGMVEQYF	TRBJ2-7	TRBV5-4	TRBD1	few	16
TGCAGCGCCCCCCTCATCGGACAGGGGGTGGCTGGCTACACCTTC	CSAPLIGQGVAGYTF	TRBJ1-2	TRBV29-1	TRBD1	-	15
TGTGCCAGCAGCCCCCGTCCAGGGGTAGGCTATGGCTACACCTTC	CASSPRPGVGYGYTF	TRBJ1-2	TRBV14	-	-	15
TGTGCCAGCTCACCGTCGGGGACAGGGTCCTACGAGCAGTACTTC	CASSPSGTGSYEQYF	TRBJ2-7	TRBV18	TRBD1	-	15
TGTGCCAGCAGCTTAGTCGGACAGAGCTACGAGCAGTACTTC	CASSLVGQSYEQYF	TRBJ2-7	TRBV7-2	-	-	14
TGTGCCAGCAGCGTAGGACAGGGGGCGACCGGGGAGCTGTTTTTT	CASSVGQGATGELFF	TRBJ2-2	TRBV9	TRBD1	-	15
TGTGCCAGCAGCGTAGTGGGGGCGGGAGGTCGAACAGATACGCAGTATTTT	CASSVVGAGGRTDTQYF	TRBJ2-3	TRBV9	TRBD2	-	17
TGTGCCAGCAGCGTGAACAGGGTCTCTGGAAACACCATATATTTT	CASSVNRVSGNTIYF	TRBJ1-3	TRBV11-1	-	-	15
TGCGCCAGCAGCCAAGCCGGGACTAGCGGATGGAATGAGCAGTTCTTC	CASSQAGTSGWNEQFF	TRBJ2-1	TRBV4-1	TRBD2	few	16
TGTGCCAGCAGCCATAGAACAACTAATGAAAAACTGTTTTTT	CASSHRTTNEKLFF	TRBJ1-4	TRBV3-1/TRBV3-2	-	-	14
TGCGCCAGCAGCTTGGGAATGCGGCAGATCACAGATACGCAGTATTTT	CASSLGMRQITDTQYF	TRBJ2-3	TRBV5-1	-	-	16
TGTGCCAGCAGAGGCAGGGATGCCGTAAATGAGCAGTTCTTC	CASRGRDAVNEQFF	TRBJ2-1	TRBV7-6	-	-	14
TGTGCCAGTGAGGACAGACCTATTAGCTCTGGAAACACCATATATTTT	CASEDRPISSGNTIYF	TRBJ1-3	TRBV19	-	-	16
TGTGCCACCAGTGATTGGGGCGGCAGCACAGCTAGCGGGAAGAACACCGGGGAGCTGTTTTTT	CATSDWGGSTASGKNTGELFF	TRBJ2-2	TRBV24-1	TRBD2	-	21
TGTGCCACCAGTGATGCTGGGGAGTTCTCGGAGCCCCAGCATTTT	CATSDAGEFSEPQHF	TRBJ1-5	TRBV24-1	-	-	15